What follows are 21 T cell receptor beta chains derived from one specimen sequenced in a study of OX40 agonist ivuxolimab in advanced cancers. Sequencing used immunoSEQ multiplex PCR; TCRdb keeps in-frame clones, though not all of them. The sample lists 78,000 or so clones; about 92% were seen once. The sequences come from CD4+ or CD8+ T cells sorted from blood, collected in a trial of the OX40 agonist ivuxolimab. Receptor source: an adult with an advanced solid tumor such as melanoma, head and neck, liver or kidney cancer.

This chain links TRBV5-8 with TRBJ2-3; weak D call: TRBD1 (6 bases). The CDR3 covers 16 residues. The V gene's germline CDR1 is SGHTS and CDR2 YDEGEE. Between the trimmed V and J ends, which lost 6 bases and 0 bases, there was a span of 17 bases. The CDR3 sequence: CASTLGWTASTDTQYF. The DNA of the CDR3 is TGTGCCAGCACCTTAGGCTGGACAGCTAGCACAGATACGCAGTATTTT.

This clone came up once. The gene calls are TRBV12-5 and TRBJ2-7; D is perhaps TRBD1 or TRBD2 (5 bases each). Germline V gene data show CDR1 as LGHNT and CDR2 as FRNRAP. V was shortened by 3 bases and J by 5 bases, with 8 bases between the two germline ends. The CDR3 loop spans 12 amino acids. The CDR3 protein is CASGFWGHEQYF. CDR3 coding DNA: TGTGCTAGTGGTTTTTGGGGACACGAGCAGTACTTC.

This clone appeared a few times. The chain links TRBV6-1 to TRBJ2-7; the D is unclear. Germline V gives CDR1 MNHNS, CDR2 SASEGT. This CDR3 is 14 amino acids long. Trimming cost V 1 base and J 1 base, with 8 bases left between them. CDR3 sequence (DNA): TGTGCCAGCAGTGAAGGTCCGGATTCCTACGAGCAGTACTTC. Protein: CASSEGPDSYEQYF.

This chain joins TRBV6-6 and TRBJ1-2, with D uncertain. The CDR3 contains 14 residues. The germline V gene has CDR1 MNHNY and CDR2 SVGAGI (reference sequence). Trimming left V 8 bases short and J 2 bases short, with 15 bases between. CDR3 DNA: TGTGCCAGCCTGCCGACGAGGGTGAACTATGGCTACACCTTC. This gives the protein CASLPTRVNYGYTF.

The chain carries TRBV10-3 and TRBJ1-1; D is unclear. Trimming removed 3 bases at V and 1 base at J, with 12 bases between. The CDR3 runs 15 residues. Germline CDR1 reads ENHRY; CDR2 reads SYGVKD. This CDR3 is CAISEGKQPNTEAFF. CDR3 bases: TGTGCCATCAGTGAAGGGAAACAGCCGAACACTGAAGCTTTCTTT.

The rearrangement links TRBV6-6 to TRBJ1-6; maybe TRBD1 (6 bases). CDR1 and CDR2 (germline): MNHNY, SVGAGI (reference sequence). The CDR3 covers 14 residues. V gave up 6 bases and J gave up 10 bases, with 16 bases separating them. The DNA for the CDR3 is TGTGCCAGCAGCCCCCCAGGGGTTGAGTCACCCCTCCACTTT. This translates into CASSPPGVESPLHF.

The chain has TRBV10-2 and TRBJ1-2; D unclear. Germline-derived CDR1 and CDR2 are WSHSY and SAAADI. Trimming shortened V by 6 bases and J by 1 base, and 12 bases separated the two germline ends. The CDR3 is made up of 14 amino acids. The CDR3 region is CASSPRGVNYGYTF. The CDR3 DNA follows: TGCGCCAGCAGCCCCCGTGGAGTTAACTATGGCTACACCTTC.

The V and J genes are TRBV9 and TRBJ2-5; TRBD1 matches at 7 bases. The CDR3 length is 16 residues. Trimming at V came to 4 bases and at J to 2 bases, leaving 11 bases not matched to a gene. Germline lookup yields CDR1 SGDLS and CDR2 YYNGEE. CDR3 bases: TGTGCCAGCAGCCCCATGAAGACAGGGCCTCAAGAGACCCAGTACTTC. This codes for CASSPMKTGPQETQYF.

The rearrangement links TRBV13 to TRBJ2-5; D is perhaps TRBD1 or TRBD2 (5 bases each). Between the trimmed V and J ends, which lost 5 bases and 8 bases, there was a span of 12 bases. This CDR3 has 12 residues. Germline-derived CDR1 and CDR2 are PRHDT and FYEKMQ (reference sequence). The CDR3 DNA reads TGTGCCAGCAGCATCGTGGGGGAAACCCAGTACTTC. It is translated as CASSIVGETQYF.

The genes are TRBV7-9 and TRBJ2-1, with 13 bases lining up with TRBD2. After removal of 5 bases from V and 7 bases from J, the junction contained 8 bases not matched to a gene. The CDR3 length is 16 residues. Germline CDR1 reads SEHNR; CDR2 reads FQNEAQ (reference sequence). CDR3 sequence (DNA): TGTGCCAGCAGCCCCCGGGGACTAGCGGGGCAAAATGAGCAGTTCTTC. Protein product: CASSPRGLAGQNEQFF.

The chain has TRBV7-8 and TRBJ2-5, with a weak D call TRBD2 (6 bases). The V and J ends lost 1 base and 1 base respectively, with 16 bases between them. The CDR3 is 17 residues long. Germline CDR1 SGHVS, CDR2 FQNEAQ. The CDR3 coding sequence is TGTGCCAGCAGCTTAGTGCGTATCGGGGGACTCCAAGAGACCCAGTACTTC. Translated, it gives CASSLVRIGGLQETQYF.

The chain has TRBV7-8 and TRBJ2-7; D perhaps matches TRBD2 (7 bases). The ends were cut back, 5 bases at V and 2 bases at J, with 16 bases in the middle. The germline CDR1 and CDR2 sequences are SGHVS and FQNEAQ. This CDR3 is 15 amino acids long. CDR3 amino acids: CASSHSGEGPYEQYF. The CDR3 DNA reads as TGTGCCAGCAGCCATTCAGGGGAGGGCCCCTACGAGCAGTACTTC.

For the CDR3, the DNA is TGTGCCAGCAGCATGACTAGCGGGGACGTAGAGACCCAGTACTTC. Translated: CASSMTSGDVETQYF. The gene calls are TRBV11-2 and TRBJ2-5; 11 bases map to TRBD2. The CDR3 has 15 residues. Germline values: CDR1 SGHAT, CDR2 FQNNGV. V lost 5 bases and J lost 4; bases outside the gene matches: 6.

The chain joins TRBV6-1 to TRBJ2-7; perhaps D is TRBD1 or TRBD2 (5 bases each). V lost 2 bases, J lost 4 bases, and 18 bases lay in between. Germline-derived CDR1 and CDR2 are MNHNS and SASEGT. The CDR3 consists of 16 residues. CDR3: CASSEMMSGRGYEQYF. The CDR3 nucleotides read TGTGCCAGCAGTGAAATGATGTCGGGGCGAGGGTACGAGCAGTACTTC.

The chain uses TRBV5-4 and TRBJ1-2; 9 bases agree with TRBD1. The germline gives CDR1 SGHNT, CDR2 YYREEE (reference sequence). V lost 4 bases, J lost 4 bases, and 8 bases stayed unmatched. The length of the CDR3 is 15 residues. The CDR3 DNA follows: TGTGCCAGCAGCACTGACAGGGGGAACCTCTATGGCTACACCTTC. Protein sequence: CASSTDRGNLYGYTF. The whole variable domain, remainder taken from reference TRBV5-4 and TRBJ1-2, is ETGVTQSPTHLIKTRGQQVTLRCSSQSGHNTVSWYQQALGQGPQFIFQYYREEENGRGNFPPRFSGLQFPNYSSELNVNALELDDSALYLCASSTDRGNLYGYTFGSGTRLTVV.

The chain recombines TRBV18 with TRBJ2-3; TRBD1 aligns across 10 bases. Germline V gives CDR1 KGHSH, CDR2 LQKENI. The CDR3 has 16 residues. V lost 3 bases and J lost 4; bases outside the gene matches: 7. DNA of the CDR3: TGTGCCAGCTCACCCCCTCGACAGGGGGCGGCAGATACGCAGTATTTT. Translated: CASSPPRQGAADTQYF.

The V call is TRBV6-1, the J call TRBJ1-5, with D tentatively TRBD1 (6 bases). The CDR3 spans 13 residues. Germline lookup yields CDR1 MNHNS and CDR2 SASEGT. V dropped 7 bases and J dropped 6 bases, with 13 bases sitting between them. The CDR3 loop reads CASTQGSGQPQHF. CDR3 sequence (DNA): TGTGCCAGCACTCAGGGGAGCGGTCAGCCCCAGCATTTT.

The chain joins TRBV9 to TRBJ2-3, with 10 bases fitting TRBD2. V lost 4 bases and J lost 5; bases outside the gene matches: 10. This CDR3 contains 16 residues. Germline V gives CDR1 SGDLS, CDR2 YYNGEE. The DNA of the CDR3 is TGTGCCAGCAGCTGGGAGGTAGCGGGGGGAGGAGATACGCAGTATTTT. This translates into CASSWEVAGGGDTQYF.

The V and J genes are TRBV11-2 and TRBJ2-7; D gene uncertain. Per germline, CDR1 SGHAT and CDR2 FQNNGV. V lost 4 bases and J lost 2, with 12 bases in between. The CDR3 extends over 14 amino acids. The CDR3, as DNA: TGTGCCAGCAGCTCCCTGACGGCTACCTACGAGCAGTACTTC. This encodes CASSSLTATYEQYF. Together with reference TRBV11-2 and TRBJ2-7, the CDR3 gives the full variable domain: EAGVAQSPRYKIIEKRQSVAFWCNPISGHATLYWYQQILGQGPKLLIQFQNNGVVDDSQLPKDRFSAERLKGVDSTLKIQPAKLEDSAVYLCASSSLTATYEQYFGPGTRLTVT.

The chain joins TRBV6-4 to TRBJ2-7; 7 bases match TRBD1. This CDR3 is 17 amino acids long. CDR1 and CDR2 from the germline V gene are MRHNA and SNTAGT. The V and J ends lost 8 bases and 3 bases, in that order; junction bases with no gene match: 19. The CDR3 DNA reads as TGTGCCAGCGAGAGGGGGACAGCCCTCAAAGTAAGCTACGAGCAGTACTTC. It translates to CASERGTALKVSYEQYF.

The chain has TRBV13 and TRBJ1-5; possibly TRBD1 for D (5 bases). Germline V CDR1 and CDR2: PRHDT, FYEKMQ (reference sequence). V lost 2 bases and J 6 bases, leaving 8 bases between the germline ends. The CDR3 spans 13 residues. The CDR3 DNA sequence: TGTGCCAGCAGCTTATCGGGGGGTCAGCCCCAGCATTTT. Translating gives CASSLSGGQPQHF.